Following are 29 T cell receptor beta chains from one sample sequenced in a study of CD8+ T cells in alopecia areata (dated by TCRdb to 2016 to 2019). The method was the immunoSEQ multiplex PCR assay. RNA was extracted from all samples and reverse transcribed into cDNA, which served as template for TCR sequencing. As stored in TCRdb, this immuneACCESS dataset retains in-frame rearrangements with V and J assigned. A fraction of the clones does not appear; measured against another copy, unresolved V genes explain less than half of the discrepancy, and the remainder lacks a known reason. For this sample the table gives about 180,000 clones, of which 58% were detected only once. Of the sample, under 20% falls within the top ten clones. Interpreted using the paper, the treatment or condition label stands for: oral pan-JAK inhibitor, 5-10 mg twice daily. The source material was CD4+ T cells sorted from blood, sampled between weeks 55 and 65, from a patient treated with tofacitinib. All receptors come from a human donor with alopecia areata.

The V and J genes are TRBV29-1 and TRBJ1-1; 10 bases line up with TRBD1. With 6 bases clipped from V and 4 bases from J, the junction kept 2 bases outside the gene matches. CDR1 is SQVTM and CDR2 is ANQGSEA in the germline V gene. The CDR3 runs 12 residues. The CDR3 DNA reads as TGCAGCGTATGGACAGGGGGCACTGAAGCTTTCTTT. It is translated as CSVWTGGTEAFF.

There are a few counts of this clone. J is TRBJ2-5 and V is TRBV4-2; D remains ambiguous. Germline V lookup: CDR1 LGHNA, CDR2 YNFKEQ. Trimming stripped 3 bases from V and 4 bases from J, with 9 bases between. The CDR3 sequence is 13 residues long. The CDR3 reads CASSQDRRETQYF. The CDR3 DNA sequence: TGTGCCAGCAGCCAGGACCGCCGAGAGACCCAGTACTTC.

The CDR3 is CASSPGPKQETQYF. DNA for the CDR3: TGTGCCAGCAGCCCCGGTCCGAAACAAGAGACCCAGTACTTC. This chain links TRBV9 with TRBJ2-5; D unresolved. The germline V and J ends were trimmed by 4 bases and 2 bases, with 12 bases remaining between them. There are 14 residues in the CDR3. In germline, CDR1 is SGDLS, CDR2 YYNGEE.

This clone was found a few times. The gene calls are TRBV5-6 and TRBJ1-1; TRBD1 is a possible D gene (6 bases). CDR1 and CDR2 from the germline V gene are SGHDT and YYEEEE. V lost 4 bases, J lost 4 bases, and 17 bases lay in between. The CDR3 has 15 residues. CDR3 region: CASSRNRARGTEAFF. The CDR3 bases are TGTGCCAGCAGCCGGAACAGGGCACGGGGCACTGAAGCTTTCTTT. Variable domain in full (rest from reference TRBV5-6 and TRBJ1-1): DAGVTQSPTHLIKTRGQQVTLRCSPKSGHDTVSWYQQALGQGPQFIFQYYEEEERQRGNFPDRFSGHQFPNYSSELNVNALLLGDSALYLCASSRNRARGTEAFFGQGTRLTVV.

This clone was picked up a small number of times. The V and J genes are TRBV7-8 and TRBJ1-1; 7 nucleotides match TRBD1. The CDR3 covers 13 residues. The trim removed 5 bases at V and 4 bases at J, leaving 4 bases unmatched. The germline gives CDR1 SGHVS, CDR2 FQNEAQ. DNA of the CDR3: TGTGCCAGCAGCCCTCGACAGGGCACTGAAGCTTTCTTT. It translates to CASSPRQGTEAFF.

A few counts support this clone. The CDR3 here is CSADGGGGYEQYF. CDR3 coding DNA: TGCAGCGCCGACGGGGGGGGAGGCTACGAGCAGTACTTC. The chain has TRBV29-1 and TRBJ2-7, with TRBD2 identical over 8 bases. This CDR3 region has 13 residues. Germline CDR1 and CDR2: SQVTM and ANQGSEA. The ends lost 7 bases at V and 3 bases at J; junction bases unmatched: 8.

The chain recombines TRBV5-1 with TRBJ2-7; TRBD1 matches at 8 bases. Germline V gives CDR1 SGHRS, CDR2 YFSETQ. The V gene end was trimmed by 1 base and the J gene end by 6 bases; junction bases not matched to a gene: 6. CDR3 length: 14 residues. The CDR3 protein is CASSLPGQVREQYF. The DNA of the CDR3 is TGCGCCAGCAGCTTGCCGGGACAGGTGCGCGAGCAGTACTTC.

This clone appeared a single time. The chain joins TRBV29-1 to TRBJ2-1; 7 positions match TRBD1. Trimming took 5 bases from V and 4 from J; bases not matched to a gene: 14. The CDR3 is 16 residues long. Germline lookup yields CDR1 SQVTM and CDR2 ANQGSEA. CDR3 coding DNA: TGCAGCGTTAAGGGGGCCGGGACAGAAGAATACAATGAGCAGTTCTTC. It is translated as CSVKGAGTEEYNEQFF.

The J gene is TRBJ1-2, the V gene TRBV5-1; D not certain. Germline V gene sequence: CDR1 SGHRS, CDR2 YFSETQ. The CDR3 runs to 12 residues. V gave up 3 bases and J gave up 2 bases, with 5 bases separating them. The CDR3 here is CASSSENYGYTF. CDR3 nucleotide sequence: TGCGCCAGCAGCTCCGAGAACTATGGCTACACCTTC. The whole variable domain, filled in from reference TRBV5-1 and TRBJ1-2, reads KAGVTQTPRYLIKTRGQQVTLSCSPISGHRSVSWYQQTPGQGLQFLFEYFSETQRNKGNFPGRFSGRQFSNSRSEMNVSTLELGDSALYLCASSSENYGYTFGSGTRLTVV.

This clone turned up a few times. V gene TRBV19 combines with J gene TRBJ1-5; D remains unclear. The CDR3 sequence is 13 residues long. Germline-derived CDR1 and CDR2 are LNHDA and SQIVND (reference sequence). Trimming took 7 bases from V and 6 from J, leaving 13 bases between them. The CDR3 sequence is CASKAQASQPQHF. As DNA, the CDR3 is TGTGCCAGTAAAGCGCAGGCTAGTCAGCCCCAGCATTTT.

The V call is TRBV28, the J call TRBJ2-4; 11 positions agree with TRBD1. V was clipped by 5 bases and J by 15 bases; unmatched bases: 6. Germline CDR1 reads MDHEN; CDR2 reads SYDVKM. This CDR3 spans 12 amino acids. As DNA, the CDR3 is TGTGCCAGCAGTCGGACAGGGGGCAGGTGGTACTTC. It is translated as CASSRTGGRWYF.

The V and J genes are TRBV9 and TRBJ1-2, with TRBD1 matching over 8 bases. V lost 4 bases, J lost 4 bases, and 12 bases stayed unmatched. The CDR3 has 16 residues. Germline V gene sequence: CDR1 SGDLS, CDR2 YYNGEE. CDR3 DNA: TGTGCCAGCAGCCTCATTTCAGGGGGCGGATCCTATGGCTACACCTTC. Amino acid sequence: CASSLISGGGSYGYTF.

The rearrangement joins TRBV7-9 to TRBJ2-3; D is ambiguous. CDR1 and CDR2 from the germline V gene are SEHNR and FQNEAQ (reference sequence). The CDR3 runs 11 residues. Trimming took 1 base from V and 9 from J, leaving 5 bases between them. The CDR3: CASSLGLTQYF. The CDR3 DNA follows: TGTGCCAGCAGCTTAGGACTGACGCAGTATTTT.

A few counts support this clone. The chain carries TRBV29-1 and TRBJ2-1, with D hard to call. CDR1 is SQVTM and CDR2 is ANQGSEA in the germline V gene. The CDR3 spans 12 residues. The V gene lost 6 bases and the J gene lost 3 bases, with 9 bases spanning the gap. The CDR3 protein is CSVQILYNEQFF. Here the CDR3 DNA reads TGCAGCGTACAGATTCTCTACAATGAGCAGTTCTTC.

J is TRBJ2-5 and V is TRBV7-2, with 10 bases fitting TRBD2. The CDR3 is 15 amino acids. Germline V CDR1 and CDR2: SGHTA, FQGNSA. V trimming: 5 bases; J trimming: 5 bases; junction bases outside the gene matches: 8. The DNA for the CDR3 is TGTGCCAGCAGCATCAGCGGGGGGGCCTGGGAGACCCAGTACTTC. Its protein is CASSISGGAWETQYF.

The rearrangement uses TRBV25-1 and TRBJ2-6, with D possibly TRBD1 on 6 matching bases. With 5 bases removed from V and 0 bases from J, the gap between germline ends came to 14 bases. Germline V CDR1 and CDR2: MGHDK, SYGVNS. The CDR3 contains 17 residues. The CDR3 reads CASSPPWTDSGANVLTF. The CDR3 coding sequence is TGTGCCAGCAGTCCGCCCTGGACAGACTCTGGGGCCAACGTCCTGACTTTC.

The chain has TRBV6-1 and TRBJ2-5; 11 positions agree with TRBD1. This CDR3 spans 15 amino acids. The V segment lost 7 bases and the J segment 5 bases; nucleotides outside the gene matches: 9. Germline CDR1 MNHNS, CDR2 SASEGT. As DNA, the CDR3 is TGTGCCAGCACCGATGGACAGGGGGCGCTTGAGACCCAGTACTTC. The encoded protein is CASTDGQGALETQYF.

The V and J genes are TRBV7-9 and TRBJ2-3; no firm D call. This CDR3 is 12 amino acids long. Trimming shortened V by 4 bases and J by 6 bases, and 8 bases separated the two germline ends. CDR1 and CDR2 (germline): SEHNR, FQNEAQ (reference sequence). DNA for the CDR3: TGTGCCAGCAGCTCCAATGGGGATACGCAGTATTTT. Its translation: CASSSNGDTQYF. Filled out from reference TRBV7-9 and TRBJ2-3, the complete variable domain reads DTGVSQNPRHKITKRGQNVTFRCDPISEHNRLYWYRQTLGQGPEFLTYFQNEAQLEKSRLLSDRFSAERPKGSFSTLEIQRTEQGDSAMYLCASSSNGDTQYFGPGTRLTVL.

This sequence joins TRBV30 and TRBJ2-1; 7 bases align to TRBD2. Germline V CDR1 and CDR2: GTSNPN, SVGIG (reference sequence). The trim removed 7 bases at V and 4 bases at J, leaving 13 bases unmatched. The CDR3 consists of 15 residues. For the CDR3, the DNA is TGTGCCTTCAAAGCGGGGTCAGCTAGTTACAATGAGCAGTTCTTC. Amino acids: CAFKAGSASYNEQFF. The full variable domain, in which reference TRBV30 and TRBJ2-1 provide the parts outside the CDR3, is SQTIHQWPATLVQPVGSPLSLECTVEGTSNPNLYWYRQAAGRGLQLLFYSVGIGQISSEVPQNLSASRPQDRQFILSSKKLLLSDSGFYLCAFKAGSASYNEQFFGPGTRLTVL.

The rearrangement joins TRBV12-5 to TRBJ2-7; D remains ambiguous. This CDR3 has 16 residues. The V end was cut by 0 bases, the J end by 0 bases, with 12 bases between. Germline-derived CDR1 and CDR2 are LGHNT and FRNRAP. Here the CDR3 DNA reads TGTGCTAGTGGTTTGGTACGGTCCTTCCTCTCCTACGAGCAGTACTTC. It specifies CASGLVRSFLSYEQYF.

The table lists this clone with a few counts. This chain links TRBV29-1 with TRBJ1-5; D is undetermined. The CDR3 extends over 13 amino acids. Trimming removed 6 bases from V and 0 bases from J, with 9 bases in between. Germline CDR1 and CDR2: SQVTM and ANQGSEA. CDR3: CSVISTSNQPQHF. DNA for the CDR3: TGCAGCGTCATAAGCACTAGCAATCAGCCCCAGCATTTT.

This clone occurred a few times. This chain joins TRBV29-1 and TRBJ1-2, with D uncertain. The germline V and J ends were trimmed by 2 bases and 13 bases, with 20 bases remaining between them. The CDR3 has 13 amino acids. Germline V lookup: CDR1 SQVTM, CDR2 ANQGSEA. CDR3 sequence (DNA): TGCAGCGTTGAACCCTTGGGAGGACGGGTTGTCACCTTC. Its translation is CSVEPLGGRVVTF.

As to this clone: Other DNA sequences from this sample encode an identical CDR3 as well. CDR3 coding DNA: TGCGCCAGCAGCTCAAGCACAGATACGCAGTATTTT. This translates into CASSSSTDTQYF. The gene calls are TRBV5-1 and TRBJ2-3; D gene unclear. This CDR3 has 12 residues. Deletions cut 3 bases from V and 0 bases from J, with 2 bases between. Germline assignment: CDR1 SGHRS and CDR2 YFSETQ.

This chain joins TRBV5-6 and TRBJ1-5; possible D gene TRBD1, 5 bases. The germline V gene has CDR1 SGHDT and CDR2 YYEEEE. The CDR3 covers 15 residues. V was shortened by 4 bases and J by 2 bases, with 13 bases between the two germline ends. Written as DNA, the CDR3 is TGTGCCAGCAGCCGGGTGGGGGTAGGCAATCAGCCCCAGCATTTT. Amino acid sequence: CASSRVGVGNQPQHF. The whole variable domain, filled in from reference TRBV5-6 and TRBJ1-5, reads DAGVTQSPTHLIKTRGQQVTLRCSPKSGHDTVSWYQQALGQGPQFIFQYYEEEERQRGNFPDRFSGHQFPNYSSELNVNALLLGDSALYLCASSRVGVGNQPQHFGDGTRLSIL.

The chain has TRBV30 and TRBJ2-1; 9 nucleotides line up with TRBD1. The V and J ends lost 6 bases and 7 bases, in that order; junction bases with no gene match: 7. The CDR3 extends over 13 amino acids. Germline V gene sequence: CDR1 GTSNPN, CDR2 SVGIG (reference sequence). CDR3 coding DNA: TGTGCCTGCACAGGGGGCACGGGTAATGAGCAGTTCTTC. Translation: CACTGGTGNEQFF.

The chain joins TRBV4-2 to TRBJ2-3; TRBD2 aligns across 13 bases. Trimming cost V 1 base and J 1 base; bases outside gene matches: 2. The germline CDR1 and CDR2 sequences are LGHNA and YNFKEQ. The CDR3 contains 17 residues. The CDR3 DNA sequence: TGTGCCAGCAGCCAAGTTGGGACTAGCGGGGGCACAGATACGCAGTATTTT. As protein: CASSQVGTSGGTDTQYF.

This clone appeared once. V usage is TRBV28 and J usage is TRBJ2-6, with 8 bases lining up with TRBD1. The V segment lost 4 bases and the J segment 0 bases; nucleotides outside the gene matches: 14. Germline V lookup: CDR1 MDHEN, CDR2 SYDVKM. The CDR3 extends over 20 amino acids. As DNA, the CDR3 is TGTGCCAGCAGTTCTTCTGGACAGGGCAAACCGAGCTCTGGGGCCAACGTCCTGACTTTC. Encoded protein: CASSSSGQGKPSSGANVLTF. The variable domain in full, completed from reference TRBV28 and TRBJ2-6, reads DVKVTQSSRYLVKRTGEKVFLECVQDMDHENMFWYRQDPGLGLRLIYFSYDVKMKEKGDIPEGYSVSREKKERFSLILESASTNQTSMYLCASSSSGQGKPSSGANVLTFGAGSRLTVL.

This clone was counted only a few times. V gene TRBV30 combines with J gene TRBJ1-2; TRBD1 is a possible D gene (6 bases). CDR3 size: 13 residues. From germline, CDR1 is GTSNPN and CDR2 SVGIG (reference sequence). Trimming took off 0 bases at V and 4 bases at J, with 9 bases between the two ends. CDR3 DNA sequence: TGTGCCTGGAGTGTACGACAGGCCTATGGCTACACCTTC. Translating it yields CAWSVRQAYGYTF. Full variable domain (outside the CDR3, taken from reference TRBV30 and TRBJ1-2): SQTIHQWPATLVQPVGSPLSLECTVEGTSNPNLYWYRQAAGRGLQLLFYSVGIGQISSEVPQNLSASRPQDRQFILSSKKLLLSDSGFYLCAWSVRQAYGYTFGSGTRLTVV.

V gene TRBV7-2 combines with J gene TRBJ1-5; D is undetermined. The CDR3 length is 13 residues. V was shortened by 4 bases and J by 2 bases, with 6 bases between the two germline ends. Germline-derived CDR1 and CDR2 are SGHTA and FQGNSA. CDR3 sequence reads: CASSSVGNQPQHF. CDR3 nucleotide sequence: TGTGCCAGCAGCTCCGTGGGCAATCAGCCCCAGCATTTT.